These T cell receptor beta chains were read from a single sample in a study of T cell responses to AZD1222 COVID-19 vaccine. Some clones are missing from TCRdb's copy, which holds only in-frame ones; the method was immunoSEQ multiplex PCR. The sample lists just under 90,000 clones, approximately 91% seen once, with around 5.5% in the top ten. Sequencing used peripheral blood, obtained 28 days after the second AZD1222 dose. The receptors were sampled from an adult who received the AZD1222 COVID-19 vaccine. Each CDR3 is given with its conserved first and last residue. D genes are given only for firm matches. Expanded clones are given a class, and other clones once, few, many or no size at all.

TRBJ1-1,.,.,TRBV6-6,CASSYSMAWEAFF,TGTGCCAGCAGTTACTCGATGGCCTGGGAAGCTTTCTTT
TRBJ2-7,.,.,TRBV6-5,CAIQVEEGLYEQYF,TGTGCCATCCAAGTCGAAGAGGGATTATACGAGCAGTACTTC
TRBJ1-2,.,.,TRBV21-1,CASSKARALDGYTF,TGTGCCAGCAGCAAGGCCAGGGCTCTGGATGGCTACACCTTC
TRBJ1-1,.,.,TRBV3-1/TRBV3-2,CASSQGSGEAFF,TGTGCCAGCAGCCAAGGGTCGGGGGAAGCTTTCTTT
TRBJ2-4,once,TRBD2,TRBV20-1,CSASSGGLSKNIQYF,TGCAGTGCTAGTAGCGGGGGCCTTTCCAAAAACATTCAGTACTTC
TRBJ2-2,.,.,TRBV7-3,CASSPGWNTGELFF,TGTGCCAGCAGCCCAGGGTGGAACACCGGGGAGCTGTTTTTT
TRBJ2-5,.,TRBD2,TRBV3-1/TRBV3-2,CASSQSPPGLALETQYF,TGTGCCAGCAGCCAATCTCCCCCGGGACTAGCGTTAGAGACCCAGTACTTC
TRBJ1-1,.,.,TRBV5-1,CASRTGVGTEAFF,TGCGCCAGCCGGACGGGGGTTGGCACTGAAGCTTTCTTT
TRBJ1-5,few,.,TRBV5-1,CASSLEGGTQPQHF,TGCGCCAGCAGCTTGGAAGGGGGGACTCAGCCCCAGCATTTT
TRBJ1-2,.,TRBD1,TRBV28,CASRPGGARGYTF,TGTGCCAGCAGACCAGGGGGGGCTCGCGGCTACACCTTC
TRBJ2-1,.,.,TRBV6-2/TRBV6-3,CASSYPGPNEQFF,TGTGCCAGCAGTTATCCCGGCCCAAATGAGCAGTTCTTC
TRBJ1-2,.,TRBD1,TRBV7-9,CASSLGGRGYQEYGYTF,TGTGCCAGCAGCCTCGGGGGCAGGGGGTACCAAGAATATGGCTACACCTTC
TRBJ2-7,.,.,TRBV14,CASKQAQTSYEQYF,TGTGCCAGCAAACAGGCCCAGACTTCCTACGAGCAGTACTTC
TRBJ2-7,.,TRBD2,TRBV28,CATLAGSPYEQYF,TGTGCCACCCTAGCGGGGTCCCCCTACGAGCAGTACTTC
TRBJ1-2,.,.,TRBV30,CAWSPALNYGYTF,TGTGCCTGGAGTCCCGCACTGAACTATGGCTACACCTTC
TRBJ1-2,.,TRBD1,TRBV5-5,CASSPWTGTDYGYTF,TGTGCCAGCAGCCCCTGGACAGGGACGGACTATGGCTACACCTTC
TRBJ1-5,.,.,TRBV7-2,CASSLEGGQPQHF,TGTGCCAGCAGCTTGGAAGGGGGACAGCCCCAGCATTTT
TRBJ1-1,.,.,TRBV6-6,CASSYGLTEAFF,TGTGCCAGCAGTTACGGGCTGACTGAAGCTTTCTTT
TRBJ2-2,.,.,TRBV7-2,CASSYRLVSGELFF,TGTGCCAGCAGCTACCGACTAGTCTCCGGGGAGCTGTTTTTT
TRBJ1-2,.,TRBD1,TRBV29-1,CSVNQGAQSYGYTF,TGCAGCGTTAACCAGGGGGCGCAAAGCTATGGCTACACCTTC
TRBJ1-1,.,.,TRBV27,CASSLRDRYTEAFF,TGTGCCAGCAGTCTAAGAGACAGGTACACTGAAGCTTTCTTT
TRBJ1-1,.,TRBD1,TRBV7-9,CASSRETGATEAFF,TGTGCCAGCAGCCGAGAAACAGGGGCCACTGAAGCTTTCTTT
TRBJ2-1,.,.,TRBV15,CATSREVMGRAGEQFF,TGTGCCACCAGCAGAGAAGTAATGGGGAGAGCTGGTGAGCAGTTCTTC
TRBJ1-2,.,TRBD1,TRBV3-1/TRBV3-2,CASSQSSGQQVGYTF,TGTGCCAGCAGCCAAAGCTCGGGACAGCAAGTAGGCTACACCTTC
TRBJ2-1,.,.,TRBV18,CASSLPNEQFF,TGTGCCAGCTCGCTGCCTAATGAGCAGTTCTTC
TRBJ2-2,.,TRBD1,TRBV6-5,CASIRDRASTGELFF,TGTGCCAGCATCAGGGACAGGGCTAGCACCGGGGAGCTGTTTTTT
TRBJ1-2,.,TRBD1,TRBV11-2,CASSLGTGNYGYTF,TGTGCCAGCAGCTTAGGGACAGGGAACTATGGCTACACCTTC
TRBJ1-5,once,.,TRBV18,CASSPSAISVSNQPQHF,TGTGCCAGCTCACCATCGGCGATCTCCGTTAGCAATCAGCCCCAGCATTTT
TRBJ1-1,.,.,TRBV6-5,CASRLKIDTEAFF,TGTGCCAGCAGATTAAAGATCGACACTGAAGCTTTCTTT
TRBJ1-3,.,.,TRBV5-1,CASSPAERGAAATIYF,TGCGCCAGCAGCCCAGCCGAGAGGGGGGCCGCGGCCACCATATATTTT
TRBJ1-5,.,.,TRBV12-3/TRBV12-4,CASSSRVQPQHF,TGTGCCAGCAGTTCTAGGGTTCAGCCCCAGCATTTT
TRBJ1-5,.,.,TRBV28,CASSLGSHTNSNQPQHF,TGTGCCAGCAGTTTGGGCAGCCACACGAATAGCAATCAGCCCCAGCATTTT
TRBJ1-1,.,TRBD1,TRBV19,CATALTGVRTEAFF,TGTGCCACCGCACTTACAGGGGTACGCACTGAAGCTTTCTTT
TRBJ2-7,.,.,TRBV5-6,CASSKDRIYEQYF,TGTGCCAGCAGCAAAGACAGGATCTACGAGCAGTACTTC
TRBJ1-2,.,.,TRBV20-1,CSVSRRDGYTF,TGCAGTGTCTCCCGGCGAGATGGCTACACCTTC
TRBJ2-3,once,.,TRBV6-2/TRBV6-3,CASSFLTVTDTQYF,TGTGCCAGCAGTTTCCTGACAGTGACAGATACGCAGTATTTT
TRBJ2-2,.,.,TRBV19,CASSGWAVTNTGELFF,TGTGCCAGTTCAGGGTGGGCGGTGACGAACACCGGGGAGCTGTTTTTT
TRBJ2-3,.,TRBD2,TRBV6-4,CASSDSTSGGPSTDTQYF,TGTGCCAGCAGTGACTCAACTAGCGGGGGACCTAGCACAGATACGCAGTATTTT
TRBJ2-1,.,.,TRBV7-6,CASSLGGSYNEQFF,TGTGCCAGCAGCTTGGGAGGCTCCTACAATGAGCAGTTCTTC
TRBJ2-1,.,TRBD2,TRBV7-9,CASSYMGGGYSYNEQFF,TGTGCCAGCAGCTACATGGGCGGGGGGTACTCCTACAATGAGCAGTTCTTC
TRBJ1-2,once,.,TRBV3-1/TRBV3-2,CASSQLDRNGYTF,TGTGCCAGCAGCCAGTTAGACAGGAATGGCTACACCTTC
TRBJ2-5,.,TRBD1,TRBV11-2,CASSAPGTEQETQYF,TGTGCCAGCAGCGCCCCCGGGACAGAGCAAGAGACCCAGTACTTC
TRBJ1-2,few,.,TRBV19,CASRLGIDYGYTF,TGTGCCAGTAGGCTTGGCATAGACTATGGCTACACCTTC
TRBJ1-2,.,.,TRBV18,CASSPSPRNYGYTF,TGTGCCAGCTCACCCAGTCCACGGAACTATGGCTACACCTTC
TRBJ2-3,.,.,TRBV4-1,CASSQLGGPSADTQYF,TGCGCCAGCAGCCAACTTGGGGGGCCCTCCGCAGATACGCAGTATTTT
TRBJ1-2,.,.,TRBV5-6,CASSLDKTYGYTF,TGTGCCAGCAGTCTGGACAAGACCTATGGCTACACCTTC
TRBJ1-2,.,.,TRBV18,CASSQQGANYGYTF,TGTGCCAGCTCACAGCAGGGAGCTAACTATGGCTACACCTTC